Given below is one T cell receptor beta chain in context. V trimming: 4 bases; J trimming: 5 bases; junction bases outside the gene matches: 12. The CDR3 consists of 16 residues. Per the germline V gene, CDR1 is MNHEY and CDR2 is SMNVEV (reference sequence). This sample was taken from a study of blood T cell repertoires in COVID-19. Study as a whole: The study drew acute and convalescent COVID-19 samples from the United States, Italy and Spain.

Only in-frame clones appear in the TCRdb table, and some are missing; sequencing was by immunoSEQ multiplex PCR. The sample lists roughly 68,000 clones, about 92% occurring once. This sequence was found in a man aged 45-65 years with COVID-19, enrolled during active disease. The gene calls are TRBV27 and TRBJ1-2; 8 bases fit TRBD1. The sequenced sample consisted of peripheral blood. The CDR3 DNA reads TGTGCCAGCAGTTCTCTTCCCCGGACAGGGTCGTATGGCTACACCTTC. Residues: CASSSLPRTGSYGYTF.